This T cell receptor beta chain was retrieved from a study of T cells in Graves' hyperthyroidism and ophthalmopathy. Regarding the study as a whole: Most clonotypes that expanded in the thyroid above 0.001 also showed up in blood.

This clonotype was observed many times. The antigen is not known. Amplification yielded TCR beta CDR3 regions, with RNA transcripts as the source. HTBI primers were the set used in a first-round RT-PCR of the TCR CDR3. MiXCR, applied by TCRdb to the multiplex PCR reads, yields one record per CDR3 protein. Counted here are about 300,000 distinct CDR3 sequences, approximately 12% occurring once; the ten biggest clones make up around 7.9%. Sequencing was carried out using blood. This TCR derives from a woman between 25 and 40 years old with Graves' hyperthyroidism that later progressed to Graves' ophthalmopathy.

CDR3 bases: TGTGCCAGTAGTGCATCCCGGGACACACAGGGCTATGAGCAGTTCTTC. Its protein product is CASSASRDTQGYEQFF. The chain joins TRBV19 to TRBJ2-1, with TRBD1 as a possible D gene (6 bases). V was pared by 5 bases and J by 8 bases, with 22 bases between. CDR1 is LNHDA, CDR2 SQIVND, per germline (reference sequence). CDR3 length: 16 residues.